The clone carrying this T cell receptor (beta chain) was recorded at least ten times. This specimen comes from a study of human T cells and chemical hapten exposure. Study information: Predominantly women, the patients had alopecia areata, totalis or universalis.

In the library, unique molecular identifiers were attached to individual cDNA molecules. MiXCR was run by TCRdb on the RACE reads, yielding one entry per CDR3 protein. The sample holds approximately 370,000 distinct CDR3 sequences, approximately 5% seen once. Time point meaning: pre-sensitization, week 0. Sample treatment: therapeutic diphenylcyclopropenone sensitization with weekly scalp DPC. Phlebotomy was performed prior to application of every patch test. Trimming removed 4 bases from V and 3 bases from J, with 14 bases in between. The germline V gene encodes CDR1 SGHNT and CDR2 YYREEE (reference sequence). There are 14 residues in the CDR3.

The sequencing used whole blood, collected in connection with sensitization to the hapten diphenylcyclopropenone (DPC). The chain has TRBV5-4 and TRBJ2-7; D may be TRBD1 or TRBD2 (5 bases each). The sequence derives from a woman aged 18-29 years with alopecia areata. Some clones in this sample may be carry-over from other donors' samples. The DNA for the CDR3 is TGTGCCAGCAGCCCAGGACTGGACAACTACGAGCAGTACTTC. It translates to CASSPGLDNYEQYF.